This passage covers 32 T cell receptor beta chains from one sample sequenced in a study of T-cell memory formation after mild COVID-19 listed by TCRdb under 2021. Receptor libraries were prepared by 5' RACE. The sequencer was an Illumina NovaSeq 6000. In TCRdb, the public reads were trimmed at Q25 with fastp and aligned with MiXCR, with productive beta chains retained. Rows with a matching CDR3 protein are joined into one entry that keeps the most common DNA and genes. For this sample the table gives 130,000 to 150,000 distinct CDR3 sequences, of which under 7% were detected only once. The ten largest clones capture more than 2% of the sample. Material: PBMCs or a T cell subset sorted from them (not recorded which). These receptors were taken from an adult woman who had mild COVID-19 (a few samples of this study predate the infection). The sample titles of this study are shuffled in the database, so cell type and time point are left out; the donor was told from shared clones.

This clonotype has a handful of counts. CDR3 nucleotide sequence: TGTGCCAGCTCACCCGGGACAGCAGTGTTGAGTGAGCAGTTCTTC. Residues: CASSPGTAVLSEQFF. V usage is TRBV18 and J usage is TRBJ2-1, with 7 bases aligning to TRBD1. With V trimmed by 3 bases and J by 9 bases, 11 bases remained unmatched. CDR1 and CDR2 from the germline V gene are KGHSH and LQKENI. The CDR3 runs to 15 residues.

This clonotype was recorded many times. This rearrangement joins TRBV12-3 or TRBV12-4 to TRBJ1-2; no firm D call. The CDR3 has 11 residues. V was cut by 4 bases and J by 2 bases, with 2 bases left in between. The DNA of the CDR3 is TGTGCCAGCAGTTCGAACTATGGCTACACCTTC. Amino acids: CASSSNYGYTF.

This clonotype showed up many times. The genes are TRBV24-1 and TRBJ1-5; TRBD1 might be the D (6 bases). The V and J ends lost 4 bases and 7 bases respectively, with 10 bases between them. Germline V gives CDR1 KGHDR, CDR2 SFDVKD. CDR3 length equals 13 residues. The CDR3 here is CATSEDSGQPQHF. The CDR3 bases are TGTGCCACCAGTGAGGACAGCGGACAGCCCCAGCATTTT.

This clonotype was seen more than once but under ten times. The chain is built from TRBV7-9 and TRBJ2-1; D uncertain. Looked up from germline, CDR1 is SEHNR and CDR2 is FQNEAQ (reference sequence). The CDR3 has 14 amino acids. Trimming pared 2 bases from V and 7 bases from J, leaving 12 bases between. Written as DNA, the CDR3 is TGTGCCAGCAGCTTAACGACTCCGCGGAATGAGCAGTTCTTC. This encodes CASSLTTPRNEQFF.

In this sample, this clonotype turned up many times. CDR3 sequence (DNA): TGTGCCAGCAGCCAACGGGGAAGCGATACGCAGTATTTT. The encoded protein is CASSQRGSDTQYF. The chain carries TRBV3-1 and TRBJ2-3; a weak D match, TRBD2 (5 bases). V shed 2 bases and J shed 6 bases, with 9 bases lying between them. Germline V gene lookup returns CDR1 LGHDT and CDR2 YNNKEL (reference sequence). The CDR3 runs to 13 residues.

This clonotype has at least ten counts. The chain recombines TRBV4-1 with TRBJ2-5, with D hard to call. CDR3 length equals 14 residues. V was clipped by 0 bases and J by 5 bases, with 10 bases between them. Germline V lookup: CDR1 MGHRA, CDR2 YSYEKL. Here the CDR3 reads CASSQDRVWETQYF. The CDR3 nucleotides are TGCGCCAGCAGCCAAGATAGGGTATGGGAGACCCAGTACTTC.

This clonotype occurred a few times. The chain is built from TRBV20-1 and TRBJ2-5; D is uncertain. The CDR3 consists of 15 residues. From germline, CDR1 is DFQATT and CDR2 SNEGSKA (reference sequence). Trimming pared 0 bases from V and 0 bases from J, leaving 11 bases between. CDR3 protein: CSARDVRVNQETQYF. The CDR3 nucleotides are TGCAGTGCTAGAGATGTACGAGTGAACCAAGAGACCCAGTACTTC.

This clonotype has only a few counts. The chain employs TRBV5-1 and TRBJ2-5, with a weak D call TRBD1 (6 bases). The CDR3 runs 18 residues. The germline V gene encodes CDR1 SGHRS and CDR2 YFSETQ. Trimming removed 4 bases at V and 0 bases at J, with 22 bases between. CDR3 sequence: CASSLVHTGNTYQETQYF. The CDR3 nucleotides are TGCGCCAGCAGCCTGGTCCACACAGGGAACACGTACCAAGAGACCCAGTACTTC.

The genes are TRBV5-1 and TRBJ2-1, with 13 bases that match TRBD2. The CDR3 length is 16 residues. Germline CDR1 SGHRS, CDR2 YFSETQ. Germline trimming cut 4 bases from V and 7 bases from J; bases unmatched to any gene: 8. The CDR3: CASSRLAGGRLNEQFF. The CDR3 DNA follows: TGCGCCAGCAGCCGACTAGCGGGAGGCCGGCTGAATGAGCAGTTCTTC.

The rearrangement joins TRBV5-1 to TRBJ2-1; 10 positions agree with TRBD2. The CDR3 is 15 amino acids. Germline V CDR1 and CDR2: SGHRS, YFSETQ. V shed 7 bases and J 5 bases; nucleotides not matched to a gene: 9. CDR3 sequence: CASDRGLAGDNEQFF. CDR3 sequence (DNA): TGCGCCAGCGACCGGGGGCTAGCGGGAGACAATGAGCAGTTCTTC.

This clonotype was counted ten times or more. The V call is TRBV10-3, the J call TRBJ2-3, with 9 bases identical to TRBD1. Trimming took 4 bases from V and 3 from J; bases not matched to a gene: 5. This CDR3 comprises 15 residues. Per the germline V gene, CDR1 is ENHRY and CDR2 is SYGVKD. The CDR3 sequence: CAISVGQGWTDTQYF. In DNA form, the CDR3 reads TGTGCCATCAGTGTGGGACAGGGATGGACAGATACGCAGTATTTT.

In this sample, this clonotype turned up many times. The V call is TRBV20-1, the J call TRBJ2-3, with a tentative D call TRBD2 (5 bases). Trimming cost V 0 bases and J 6 bases, with 10 bases left between them. Germline V gene data show CDR1 as DFQATT and CDR2 as SNEGSKA (reference sequence). The CDR3 has 13 residues. This chain's CDR3 is CSARETGSDTQYF. CDR3 DNA: TGCAGTGCTAGAGAGACGGGGTCGGATACGCAGTATTTT.

This clonotype was seen once. The chain is built from TRBV6-6 and TRBJ2-3; the D gene is possibly TRBD2 (5 bases). The CDR3 has 14 amino acids. Germline values: CDR1 MNHNY, CDR2 SVGAGI (reference sequence). Trimming stripped 8 bases from V and 3 bases from J, with 15 bases between. CDR3 protein: CASLKGRGTDTQYF. As DNA, the CDR3 is TGTGCCAGCCTTAAAGGTCGGGGAACAGATACGCAGTATTTT.

This clonotype was seen more than once but under ten times. CDR3 coding DNA: TGTGCCAGCAGTTTAGCTGGGGATTATTCACCCCTCCACTTT. Its protein product is CASSLAGDYSPLHF. The rearrangement links TRBV12-3 or TRBV12-4 to TRBJ1-6; D ambiguous. There are 14 residues in the CDR3. V lost 0 bases and J 8 bases, leaving 8 bases between the germline ends.

This clonotype occurred a few times. This chain links TRBV4-2 with TRBJ1-1; 7 bases map to TRBD1. Germline V gene data show CDR1 as LGHNA and CDR2 as YNFKEQ. V lost 0 bases to trimming and J lost 11 bases; unmatched junction nucleotides: 24. The CDR3 consists of 19 residues. The chain's CDR3 is CASSQEPQGGTTRGGNAFF. CDR3 bases: TGTGCCAGCAGCCAAGAACCGCAGGGGGGAACTACACGGGGAGGGAACGCTTTCTTT.

This clonotype has only a few counts. V and J are TRBV7-2 and TRBJ2-5, with D possibly TRBD2 on 5 matching bases. The CDR3 sequence is 14 residues long. Germline V gene sequence: CDR1 SGHTA, CDR2 FQGNSA. Trimming pared 5 bases from V and 5 bases from J, leaving 15 bases between. Here the CDR3 reads CASSHTGSRETQYF. CDR3 DNA: TGTGCCAGCAGCCATACGGGAAGCCGGGAGACCCAGTACTTC.

The chain is built from TRBV5-5 and TRBJ2-3, with 9 nucleotides matching TRBD2. The germline V gene encodes CDR1 SGHKS and CDR2 YYEKEE (reference sequence). J was trimmed by 4 bases and V by 2 bases; bases with no gene match: 11. The CDR3 spans 17 residues. CDR3 sequence reads: CASSLILSSGRSDTQYF. The CDR3 region has the DNA TGTGCCAGCAGCTTAATATTATCGAGCGGGAGGTCAGATACGCAGTATTTT.

A few counts support this clonotype. V gene TRBV4-1 combines with J gene TRBJ1-6; D not certain. The CDR3 covers 16 residues. V lost 2 bases and J lost 6, with 14 bases in between. Germline V lookup: CDR1 MGHRA, CDR2 YSYEKL. CDR3 sequence: CASSQLKAVGNSPLHF. The DNA of the CDR3 is TGCGCCAGCAGCCAACTTAAGGCGGTCGGTAATTCACCCCTCCACTTT.

This rearrangement joins TRBV18 to TRBJ2-2; no firm D call. V was cut by 4 bases and J by 2 bases, with 14 bases left in between. CDR3 length: 16 amino acids. Germline V gene sequence: CDR1 KGHSH, CDR2 LQKENI. The chain's CDR3 is CASSHRPGENTGELFF. In DNA, the CDR3 is TGTGCCAGCTCACACCGACCAGGAGAAAACACCGGGGAGCTGTTTTTT.

In its sample, this clonotype was seen many times. CDR3 bases: TGTGCCAGCAGCTTATACCCGCTTTGGGCTGAGCAGTTCTTC. Amino acid sequence: CASSLYPLWAEQFF. The rearrangement uses TRBV7-2 and TRBJ2-1; D remains ambiguous. This CDR3 has 14 residues. Trimming cost V 2 bases and J 9 bases, with 14 bases left between them. Germline values: CDR1 SGHTA, CDR2 FQGNSA. Full variable domain (missing parts from reference TRBV7-2 and TRBJ2-1): GAGVSQSPSNKVTEKGKDVELRCDPISGHTALYWYRQSLGQGLEFLIYFQGNSAPDKSGLPSDRFSAERTGGSVSTLTIQRTQQEDSAVYLCASSLYPLWAEQFFGPGTRLTVL.

This clonotype was seen repeatedly, ten times or more. The chain combines TRBV6-5 with TRBJ2-3, with 10 positions matching TRBD1. This CDR3 region has 16 residues. The V segment lost 6 bases and the J segment 2 bases; nucleotides outside the gene matches: 8. Germline V gene lookup returns CDR1 MNHEY and CDR2 SVGAGI. The chain's CDR3 is CASSGGDRGYTDTQYF. The CDR3 nucleotides are TGTGCCAGCAGCGGCGGGGACAGGGGTTACACAGATACGCAGTATTTT.

This clonotype has ten or more counts. The chain uses TRBV5-1 and TRBJ2-3; D gene uncertain. Germline lookup yields CDR1 SGHRS and CDR2 YFSETQ. The CDR3 is 13 residues long. Trimming cost V 2 bases and J 2 bases, with 6 bases left between them. The DNA for the CDR3 is TGCGCCAGCAGCTTCGGGCCCACAGATACGCAGTATTTT. It encodes CASSFGPTDTQYF.

The genes are TRBV20-1 and TRBJ2-3; D possibly corresponds to TRBD2 (5 bases). CDR3 size: 18 residues. In germline, CDR1 is DFQATT, CDR2 SNEGSKA (reference sequence). V lost 3 bases and J lost 0, with 22 bases in between. CDR3 nucleotide sequence: TGCAGTGCTAGTTCGCTGTTCAGGAGCGGAACTAGCACAGATACGCAGTATTTT. Its protein is CSASSLFRSGTSTDTQYF.

This clonotype was picked up many times. The chain carries TRBV27 and TRBJ2-7, with D possibly TRBD2 on 6 matching bases. Germline V gene sequence: CDR1 MNHEY, CDR2 SMNVEV (reference sequence). The CDR3 contains 14 residues. V lost 3 bases, J lost 4 bases, and 13 bases lay in between. The CDR3 region is CASSFSGTRYEQYF. CDR3 nucleotides: TGTGCCAGCAGTTTTAGCGGAACGAGGTACGAGCAGTACTTC.

This clonotype was observed at least ten times. V and J are TRBV4-2 and TRBJ2-1, with TRBD1 matching 10 bases. With 6 bases clipped from V and 2 bases from J, the junction kept 7 bases outside the gene matches. The CDR3 has 16 amino acids. Germline V gene lookup returns CDR1 LGHNA and CDR2 YNFKEQ. The CDR3 nucleotides are TGTGCCAGCAGTAGGGACAGGGGTCTGACCTACAATGAGCAGTTCTTC. Translation gives CASSRDRGLTYNEQFF.

In its sample, this clonotype was seen a few times. This chain joins TRBV30 and TRBJ1-2; TRBD1 is a possible D gene (6 bases). The germline V gene encodes CDR1 GTSNPN and CDR2 SVGIG (reference sequence). This CDR3 has 14 residues. With 4 bases removed from V and 5 bases from J, the gap between germline ends came to 17 bases. As DNA, the CDR3 is TGTGCCTGGAACATGATGGGGGGCCGGTATGGCTACACCTTC. Protein: CAWNMMGGRYGYTF.

In regard to this clonotype: It may be a read error: a sequence one base away is much more abundant. This rearrangement joins TRBV6-5 to TRBJ1-2; a possible D gene is TRBD1 (6 bases). Germline V gives CDR1 MNHEY, CDR2 SVGAGI. The CDR3 is 13 amino acids. CDR3 amino acids: CASSPGDNCGYTF. In DNA form, the CDR3 reads TGTGCCAGCAGCCCAGGGGATAACTGTGGCTACACCTTC.

This clonotype was found many times. This chain connects TRBV7-8 to TRBJ1-4; 7 positions agree with TRBD1. CDR1 SGHVS and CDR2 FQNEAQ come from the germline V gene. V trimming: 1 base; J trimming: 7 bases; junction bases outside the gene matches: 6. The CDR3 is made up of 15 amino acids. Here the CDR3 DNA reads TGTGCCAGCAGCTTAGTACAGGGGTGGGGTGAAAAACTGTTTTTT. This gives the protein CASSLVQGWGEKLFF.

The chain employs TRBV3-1 and TRBJ1-5; D remains ambiguous. Deletions cut 3 bases from V and 1 base from J, with 4 bases between. The V gene's germline CDR1 is LGHDT and CDR2 YNNKEL (reference sequence). This CDR3 contains 13 residues. The CDR3 bases are TGTGCCAGCAGCCATGACAGCAATCAGCCCCAGCATTTT. Encoded protein: CASSHDSNQPQHF.

This clonotype was found many times. The CDR3 nucleotides read TGTGCCAGCAGCACCTCCAAGATCCTAGGGTGGGTCACAGATACGCAGTATTTT. The encoded protein is CASSTSKILGWVTDTQYF. The chain is built from TRBV9 and TRBJ2-3, with D unclear. Trimming shortened V by 4 bases and J by 2 bases, and 23 bases separated the two germline ends. This CDR3 region has 18 residues. Germline V lookup: CDR1 SGDLS, CDR2 YYNGEE.

The table lists this clonotype with many counts. The chain is built from TRBV9 and TRBJ2-2; D is unclear. The ends were cut back, 0 bases at V and 6 bases at J, with 15 bases in the middle. CDR1 and CDR2 (germline): SGDLS, YYNGEE. The CDR3 has 16 residues. The CDR3 protein is CASSVVATPPAGELFF. CDR3 in DNA: TGTGCCAGCAGCGTAGTAGCCACGCCGCCCGCCGGGGAGCTGTTTTTT.

This clonotype was observed a handful of times. The chain employs TRBV5-1 and TRBJ2-1, with D perhaps TRBD1 (6 bases). With 4 bases removed from V and 0 bases from J, the gap between germline ends came to 11 bases. CDR3 length: 15 amino acids. Germline values: CDR1 SGHRS, CDR2 YFSETQ. This CDR3 is CASSKGQPSYNEQFF. CDR3 in DNA: TGCGCCAGCAGCAAAGGACAGCCCTCCTACAATGAGCAGTTCTTC.